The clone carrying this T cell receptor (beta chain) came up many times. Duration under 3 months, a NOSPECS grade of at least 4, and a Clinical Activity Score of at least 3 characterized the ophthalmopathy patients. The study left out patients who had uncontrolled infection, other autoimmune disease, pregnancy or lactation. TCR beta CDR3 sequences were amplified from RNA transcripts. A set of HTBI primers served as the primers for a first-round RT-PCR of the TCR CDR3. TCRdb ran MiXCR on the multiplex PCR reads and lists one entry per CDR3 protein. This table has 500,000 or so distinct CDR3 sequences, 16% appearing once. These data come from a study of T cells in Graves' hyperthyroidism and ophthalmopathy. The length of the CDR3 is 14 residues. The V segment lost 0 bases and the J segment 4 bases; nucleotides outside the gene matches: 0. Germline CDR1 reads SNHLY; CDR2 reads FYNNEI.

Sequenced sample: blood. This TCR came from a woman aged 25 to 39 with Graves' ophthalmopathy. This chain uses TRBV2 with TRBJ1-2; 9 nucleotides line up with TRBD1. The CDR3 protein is CASSEATGGYGYTF. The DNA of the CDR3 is TGTGCCAGCAGTGAAGCGACAGGGGGCTATGGCTACACCTTC.